A single sample is the source of the 4 T cell receptor beta chains below, sequenced in a study of radiotherapy plus CTLA-4 blockade in lung cancer. Sequenced by immunoSEQ multiplex PCR; TCRdb stores in-frame clones only, minus some. The data show tens of thousands of clones, about 80% seen once. The sample here was peripheral blood, taken from a patient treated with radiotherapy plus ipilimumab. Receptor source: a human donor with non-small cell lung cancer who had a complete response to radiotherapy plus ipilimumab.

The count of this clone is one. The genes are TRBV19 and TRBJ2-3; D unresolved. The germline V gene has CDR1 LNHDA and CDR2 SQIVND (reference sequence). Trimming took off 0 bases at V and 7 bases at J, with 5 bases between the two ends. This CDR3 spans 12 amino acids. The CDR3 here is CASSIDTNTQYF. The CDR3 DNA follows: TGTGCCAGTAGTATAGATACGAATACGCAGTATTTT.

The table lists this clone with a few counts. CDR3 protein: CASSWGQGLFTGELFF. CDR3 DNA: TGTGCCAGCAGTTGGGGACAGGGTCTCTTCACCGGGGAGCTGTTTTTT. The V and J genes are TRBV27 and TRBJ2-2, with 9 bases lining up with TRBD1. Unmatched junction bases numbered 7, after V lost 4 bases and J lost 4 bases. The CDR3 runs to 16 residues. The germline gives CDR1 MNHEY, CDR2 SMNVEV (reference sequence).

A word on this clone: Its ends do not fully match the called genes, so a read error is possible. The rearrangement uses TRBV6-5 and TRBJ1-3, with 8 bases aligning to TRBD1. CDR1 is MNHEY and CDR2 is SVGAGI in the germline V gene. This CDR3 region has 15 residues. CDR3 amino acids: CASSRQGLYGNTTYF. Written as DNA, the CDR3 is TGTGCCAGCAGTCGACAGGGGCTGTATGGAAACACCACATATTTT.

The chain combines TRBV6-1 with TRBJ2-1; no reliable D call. This CDR3 contains 12 residues. Trimming left V 7 bases short and J 6 bases short, with 10 bases between. CDR1 and CDR2 from the germline V gene are MNHNS and SASEGT. Here the CDR3 reads CASIDFSNEQFF. In nucleotides, the CDR3 is TGTGCCAGCATCGACTTTTCCAATGAGCAGTTCTTC.